This T cell receptor (beta chain) was found in a study of T cell responses to AZD1222 COVID-19 vaccine. Whole-study findings and limits: Spike-wide vaccine-associated CD4 TCRs dominated at 160-218 and 743-854. Baseline serostatus was positive in only six AZD1222 recipients. Repertoire sampling was restricted to post-peak T cell response timepoints.

This CDR3 contains 17 residues. The germline CDR1 and CDR2 sequences are LNHNV and YYDKDF (reference sequence). The ends were cut back, 3 bases at V and 5 bases at J, with 23 bases in the middle. Produced via immunoSEQ multiplex PCR; TCRdb's table is partial and in-frame only. The sample consists of roughly 150,000 clones, roughly 90% of them appearing once. Regarding this clone: The antigen is not known.

The receptor's source is an adult who received the AZD1222 COVID-19 vaccine. Sample: peripheral blood, taken 28 days after the second AZD1222 dose. V and J are TRBV15 and TRBJ2-7, with D maybe TRBD1 (6 bases). The CDR3, as DNA: TGTGCCACCAGCAGTGCCGTCCGGCCAGGGGATTACCACGAGCAGTACTTC. This gives the protein CATSSAVRPGDYHEQYF.